The 19 T cell receptor beta chains in this list originate from one sample, sequenced in a study of T cells in Graves' hyperthyroidism and ophthalmopathy. Amplified TCR beta CDR3 regions came from RNA transcripts. HTBI primers were the set used in a first-round RT-PCR of the TCR CDR3. TCRdb fed the multiplex PCR reads into MiXCR, producing one record per CDR3 protein. The table includes some 350,000 distinct CDR3 sequences, 15% to 19% detected once. The sequenced sample was blood. All receptors derive from a woman under 30 with Graves' hyperthyroidism that later progressed to Graves' ophthalmopathy.

The rearrangement uses TRBV5-4 and TRBJ2-2, with D maybe TRBD1 (7 bases). The germline V gene has CDR1 SGHNT and CDR2 YYREEE (reference sequence). Trimming removed 10 bases at V and 2 bases at J, with 15 bases between. The CDR3 has 14 residues. CDR3 DNA: TGTGCCGCGAAACAGGGGACTAACACCGGGGAGCTGTTTTTT. Its protein is CAAKQGTNTGELFF. Supplemented by reference TRBV5-4 and TRBJ2-2, the full variable domain reads ETGVTQSPTHLIKTRGQQVTLRCSSQSGHNTVSWYQQALGQGPQFIFQYYREEENGRGNFPPRFSGLQFPNYSSELNVNALELDDSALYLCAAKQGTNTGELFFGEGSRLTVL.

This clonotype occurred many times. The genes are TRBV15 and TRBJ2-3; D is undetermined. The CDR3 extends over 14 amino acids. Germline values: CDR1 LNHNV, CDR2 YYDKDF (reference sequence). Trimming stripped 1 base from V and 6 bases from J, with 11 bases between. The CDR3 spells CATSRVGSVDTQYF. CDR3 sequence (DNA): TGTGCCACCAGCAGAGTTGGCAGCGTCGATACGCAGTATTTT.

This clonotype was seen many times. This chain links TRBV12-3 or TRBV12-4 with TRBJ2-2; TRBD2 aligns across 7 bases. The CDR3 is made up of 17 amino acids. V trimming: 5 bases; J trimming: 6 bases; junction bases outside the gene matches: 15. CDR3 in amino acids: CASSPWRGTTVAGELFF. CDR3 coding DNA: TGTGCCAGCAGTCCGTGGCGCGGGACTACGGTGGCCGGGGAGCTGTTTTTT.

The table lists this clonotype with many counts. This chain connects TRBV7-9 to TRBJ2-5; D could derive from TRBD1 or TRBD2 (5 bases each). This CDR3 is 14 amino acids long. Looked up from germline, CDR1 is SEHNR and CDR2 is FQNEAQ (reference sequence). V lost 4 bases to trimming and J lost 3 bases, with 12 bases between them. In DNA, the CDR3 is TGTGCCAGCAGCTACCTCGGGACCGAAGAGACCCAGTACTTC. Its protein product is CASSYLGTEETQYF.

The chain has TRBV11-2 and TRBJ1-2; D gene unclear. CDR1 is SGHAT, CDR2 FQNNGV, per germline. This CDR3 spans 16 amino acids. Deletions cut 4 bases from V and 4 bases from J, with 19 bases between. The CDR3 spells CASSSLREDMGYGYTF. The CDR3 DNA reads as TGTGCCAGCAGCTCTTTAAGGGAGGATATGGGCTATGGCTACACCTTC.

Many counts were recorded for this clonotype. The J gene is TRBJ2-3, the V gene TRBV11-2; D might be TRBD2 (5 bases). Trimming removed 1 base from V and 1 base from J, with 9 bases in between. Per the germline V gene, CDR1 is SGHAT and CDR2 is FQNNGV. CDR3 length: 15 amino acids. The CDR3 DNA sequence: TGTGCCAGCAGCTTAGTTGTTAGCGGCACAGATACGCAGTATTTT. It encodes CASSLVVSGTDTQYF. Looking up the rest from reference TRBV11-2 and TRBJ2-3 gives the full variable domain: EAGVAQSPRYKIIEKRQSVAFWCNPISGHATLYWYQQILGQGPKLLIQFQNNGVVDDSQLPKDRFSAERLKGVDSTLKIQPAKLEDSAVYLCASSLVVSGTDTQYFGPGTRLTVL.

This clonotype was detected many times. J is TRBJ1-6 and V is TRBV28, with a weak D call TRBD1 (5 bases). CDR1 is MDHEN, CDR2 SYDVKM, per germline. V lost 2 bases and J lost 7, with 9 bases in between. The CDR3 runs 14 residues. Here the CDR3 reads CASSLQGNNSPLHF. The CDR3 DNA reads as TGTGCCAGCAGTTTACAGGGAAACAATTCACCCCTCCACTTT.

This clonotype was seen a handful of times. This chain connects TRBV6-2 or TRBV6-3 to TRBJ2-3; 9 nucleotides align to TRBD1. The CDR3 has 14 amino acids. CDR1 MNHEY and CDR2 SVGEGT come from the germline V gene. Trimming cost V 6 bases and J 6 bases; bases outside gene matches: 7. The CDR3 spells CASRWTGAEDTQYF. CDR3 coding DNA: TGTGCCAGCAGATGGACAGGGGCAGAGGATACGCAGTATTTT.

This clonotype was seen a handful of times. The chain has TRBV10-1 and TRBJ2-1; 15 bases fit TRBD2. Unmatched junction bases numbered 5, after V lost 8 bases and J lost 15 bases. There are 12 residues in the CDR3. Germline assignment: CDR1 WNHNN and CDR2 SYGVQD (reference sequence). The CDR3 region has the DNA TGCGCCAGCTCGGGACTAGCGGGAGGTTTGTTCTTC. It translates to CASSGLAGGLFF.

This clonotype was recorded at least ten times. The chain uses TRBV4-3 and TRBJ2-2; the D gene is possibly TRBD1 (6 bases). Germline-derived CDR1 and CDR2 are LGHNA and YSLEER. The CDR3 is made up of 14 amino acids. The V end was cut by 4 bases, the J end by 7 bases, with 13 bases between. CDR3 protein: CASSPRRTDGELFF. Here the CDR3 DNA reads TGCGCCAGCAGCCCCCGTCGGACAGACGGGGAGCTGTTTTTT.

This clonotype came up once. A much larger clone is a single base away; this may be a read error. Since the CDR3 does not end with the conserved phenylalanine or tryptophan, this likely comes from a read error. The chain uses TRBV20-1 and TRBJ2-3, with D unclear. The germline V and J ends were trimmed by 3 bases and 1 base, with 14 bases remaining between them. The CDR3 is made up of 15 amino acids. CDR1 DFQATT and CDR2 SNEGSKA come from the germline V gene (reference sequence). CDR3 protein: CSASSYMTGTDTQYL. The CDR3, as DNA: TGCAGTGCTAGCTCTTACATGACTGGCACAGATACGCAGTATCTT.

This clonotype was seen repeatedly, ten times or more. V usage is TRBV5-1 and J usage is TRBJ2-1; D might be TRBD1 (5 bases). CDR1 is SGHRS and CDR2 is YFSETQ in the germline V gene. V was trimmed by 2 bases and J by 7 bases, leaving 13 bases between them. This CDR3 spans 14 amino acids. CDR3 nucleotide sequence: TGCGCCAGCAGCTTCTCAGGGTTGTGGAATGAGCAGTTCTTC. Protein product: CASSFSGLWNEQFF. The complete variable domain, with remaining parts taken from reference TRBV5-1 and TRBJ2-1, reads KAGVTQTPRYLIKTRGQQVTLSCSPISGHRSVSWYQQTPGQGLQFLFEYFSETQRNKGNFPGRFSGRQFSNSRSEMNVSTLELGDSALYLCASSFSGLWNEQFFGPGTRLTVL.

This clonotype was seen at least ten times. The CDR3 loop reads CASSPTTGRYSPLHF. The CDR3, as DNA: TGTGCCAGCAGTCCAACGACAGGGCGTTATTCACCCCTCCACTTT. The chain has TRBV12-3 or TRBV12-4 and TRBJ1-6, with 7 bases identical to TRBD1. The CDR3 runs 15 residues. J gave up 8 bases and V 5 bases, and 9 bases lay outside the gene matches.

This clonotype was seen many times. The chain carries TRBV5-5 and TRBJ2-1, with D tentatively TRBD2 (5 bases). The ends were cut back, 2 bases at V and 4 bases at J, with 10 bases in the middle. This CDR3 has 14 residues. Germline CDR1 is SGHKS and CDR2 is YYEKEE (reference sequence). The CDR3 DNA follows: TGTGCCAGCAGCTTTCTAGCAGGTTACAATGAGCAGTTCTTC. This translates into CASSFLAGYNEQFF.

J is TRBJ2-7 and V is TRBV6-2 or TRBV6-3; D is ambiguous. The V and J ends lost 1 base and 0 bases respectively, with 4 bases between them. CDR1 and CDR2 from the germline V gene are MNHEY and SVGEGT. The CDR3 length is 13 residues. The CDR3 DNA reads as TGTGCCAGCAGTTACTTAAGCTCCTACGAGCAGTACTTC. Protein product: CASSYLSSYEQYF.

This clonotype was counted a few times. The chain carries TRBV6-2 or TRBV6-3 and TRBJ2-3, with D unresolved. Trimming left V 6 bases short and J 6 bases short, with 16 bases between. Looked up from germline, CDR1 is MNHEY and CDR2 is SVGEGT. The CDR3 sequence is 14 residues long. CDR3 DNA: TGTGCCAGCAGCCCCCTAGGGCCGCTTGATACGCAGTATTTT. Its protein product is CASSPLGPLDTQYF.

This clonotype was seen a handful of times. The gene calls are TRBV7-9 and TRBJ2-7, with 9 nucleotides matching TRBD2. Trimming removed 1 base from V and 4 bases from J; junction bases left unmatched: 5. CDR1 and CDR2 from the germline V gene are SEHNR and FQNEAQ (reference sequence). The CDR3 contains 15 residues. The CDR3: CASSLEAGGPYEQYF. CDR3 in DNA: TGTGCCAGCAGCTTAGAGGCGGGAGGGCCATACGAGCAGTACTTC.

Details on this clonotype: An end of the junction differs from the germline gene, which may be a read error. The chain couples TRBV6-1 to TRBJ2-3, with 10 bases that match TRBD2. This CDR3 region has 15 residues. CDR1 MNHNS and CDR2 SASEGT come from the germline V gene. Here the CDR3 reads CASNLAGAGSDTQCF. CDR3 nucleotide sequence: TGTGCCAGCAACCTAGCGGGAGCAGGGTCAGATACGCAGTGTTTT.

This clonotype was observed many times. The chain combines TRBV19 with TRBJ2-2; D gene ambiguous. The CDR3 is 13 residues long. The germline CDR1 and CDR2 sequences are LNHDA and SQIVND (reference sequence). Deletions cut 3 bases from V and 5 bases from J, with 7 bases between. Here the CDR3 DNA reads TGTGCCAGTAGTATCGGCAGGACCGGGGAGCTGTTTTTT. This encodes CASSIGRTGELFF. The full variable domain, with the rest looked up from reference TRBV19 and TRBJ2-2, is DGGITQSPKYLFRKEGQNVTLSCEQNLNHDAMYWYRQDPGQGLRLIYYSQIVNDFQKGDIAEGYSVSREKKESFPLTVTSAQKNPTAFYLCASSIGRTGELFFGEGSRLTVL.